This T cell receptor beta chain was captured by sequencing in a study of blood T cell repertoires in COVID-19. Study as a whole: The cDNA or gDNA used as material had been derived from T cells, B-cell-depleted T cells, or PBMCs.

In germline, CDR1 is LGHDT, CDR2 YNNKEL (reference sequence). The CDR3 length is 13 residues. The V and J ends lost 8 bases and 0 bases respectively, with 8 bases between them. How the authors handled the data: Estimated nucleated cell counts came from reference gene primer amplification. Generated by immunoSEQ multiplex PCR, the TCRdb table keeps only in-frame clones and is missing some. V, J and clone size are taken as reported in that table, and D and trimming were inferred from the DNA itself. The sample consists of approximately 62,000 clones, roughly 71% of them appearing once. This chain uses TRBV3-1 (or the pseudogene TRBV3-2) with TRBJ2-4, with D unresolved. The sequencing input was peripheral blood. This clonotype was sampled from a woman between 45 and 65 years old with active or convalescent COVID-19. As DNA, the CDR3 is TGTGCCAGCGAAGGAGTAGCCAAAAACATTCAGTACTTC. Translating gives CASEGVAKNIQYF.